This entry lists 25 T cell receptor beta chains sequenced from one sample in a study of blood T cell repertoires in COVID-19. The table came from immunoSEQ multiplex PCR; TCRdb's copy has only in-frame clones and leaves some out. Of approximately 440,000 clones listed, around 90% were seen once; the top ten hold 0.6% to 0.7%. Sequencing used PBMCs or T cells enriched from blood (not recorded which). These receptors came from a man aged 18 to 30 who had recovered from COVID-19.

This sequence joins TRBV18 and TRBJ1-1, with TRBD1 identical over 7 bases. The CDR3 length is 14 residues. The trim removed 4 bases at V and 6 bases at J, leaving 8 bases unmatched. Germline V lookup: CDR1 KGHSH, CDR2 LQKENI. Written as DNA, the CDR3 is TGTGCCAGCTCACTACAGGGGAGCGGCTCTGAAGCTTTCTTT. Its translation is CASSLQGSGSEAFF.

The rearrangement joins TRBV9 to TRBJ2-3; TRBD2 matches at 8 bases. This CDR3 is 12 amino acids long. From germline, CDR1 is SGDLS and CDR2 YYNGEE. V lost 3 bases, J lost 10 bases, and 4 bases stayed unmatched. CDR3 sequence (DNA): TGTGCCAGCAGCGAGGAGACTAGCGCGCAGTATTTT. Its protein product is CASSEETSAQYF.

The V and J genes are TRBV5-6 and TRBJ2-7, with a possible D match to TRBD2 (5 bases). Trimming stripped 0 bases from V and 1 base from J, with 11 bases between. CDR3 length equals 15 residues. Germline CDR1 is SGHDT and CDR2 is YYEEEE. For the CDR3, the DNA is TGTGCCAGCAGCTTGGCGGGGTTTCGGTCCTACGAGCAGTACTTC. Protein sequence: CASSLAGFRSYEQYF.

This clone appeared a single time. This chain links TRBV10-3 with TRBJ2-2; TRBD2 might be the D (5 bases). V gave up 9 bases and J gave up 2 bases, with 13 bases separating them. This CDR3 contains 14 residues. CDR1 ENHRY and CDR2 SYGVKD come from the germline V gene. The CDR3 sequence: CAIQAETNTGELFF. The CDR3 DNA reads TGTGCCATTCAAGCGGAGACCAACACCGGGGAGCTGTTTTTT.

The chain carries TRBV10-2 and TRBJ2-3; D perhaps matches TRBD2 (7 bases). The length of the CDR3 is 16 residues. CDR1 and CDR2 from the germline V gene are WSHSY and SAAADI. Trimming pared 5 bases from V and 2 bases from J, leaving 17 bases between. The CDR3 here is CASSTPGGTLTDTQYF. The CDR3 DNA follows: TGCGCCAGCAGTACCCCGGGGGGCACCCTCACAGATACGCAGTATTTT.

The table lists this clone with a count of one. The rearrangement joins TRBV5-4 to TRBJ1-2; TRBD1 is a possible D gene (6 bases). There are 16 residues in the CDR3. The V and J ends lost 0 bases and 7 bases respectively, with 19 bases between them. CDR1 is SGHNT, CDR2 YYREEE, per germline (reference sequence). CDR3 protein: CASSLARGGSPLGYTF. As DNA, the CDR3 is TGTGCCAGCAGCTTGGCGCGGGGGGGCAGTCCTCTTGGCTACACCTTC.

The chain couples TRBV1 to TRBJ2-7; the table gives TRBD1 as D, unverified against the DNA. TRBV1 constitutes a pseudogene. The CDR3 length is 15 residues. DNA of the CDR3: TGCACCAGCAGCCGAAGACAGGGATCTTTCTACGAGCAGTACTTC. It is translated as CTSSRRQGSFYEQYF.

This sequence joins TRBV5-1 and TRBJ2-7; 7 bases align to TRBD1. This CDR3 has 16 amino acids. J lost 2 bases, V lost 4 bases, and 12 bases had no gene match. CDR1 is SGHRS, CDR2 YFSETQ, per germline. CDR3 sequence reads: CASSAGDSGRPYEQYF. DNA of the CDR3: TGCGCCAGCAGCGCCGGGGACAGTGGTAGACCCTACGAGCAGTACTTC.

V gene TRBV11-3 combines with J gene TRBJ1-3; D unresolved. Trimming pared 5 bases from V and 2 bases from J, leaving 10 bases between. CDR1 SGHNT and CDR2 YENEEA come from the germline V gene. This CDR3 comprises 14 residues. CDR3 amino acids: CASSPESPGNTIYF. The CDR3 nucleotides are TGTGCCAGCAGCCCCGAGAGCCCTGGAAACACCATATATTTT.

The chain has TRBV5-1 and TRBJ1-1; D remains ambiguous. V was trimmed by 6 bases and J by 0 bases, leaving 9 bases between them. Germline assignment: CDR1 SGHRS and CDR2 YFSETQ. The CDR3 has 13 amino acids. CDR3 DNA sequence: TGCGCCAGCATGGTGCAGATGAACACTGAAGCTTTCTTT. This codes for CASMVQMNTEAFF.

The chain couples TRBV28 to TRBJ1-5; tentatively, D is TRBD1 (5 bases). The V end was cut by 1 base, the J end by 4 bases, with 14 bases between. Germline V gene sequence: CDR1 MDHEN, CDR2 SYDVKM. This CDR3 has 16 residues. This CDR3 is CASSLFGDSLNQPQHF. CDR3 coding DNA: TGTGCCAGCAGTTTATTTGGCGACAGCCTAAATCAGCCCCAGCATTTT. The whole variable domain, remainder taken from reference TRBV28 and TRBJ1-5, is DVKVTQSSRYLVKRTGEKVFLECVQDMDHENMFWYRQDPGLGLRLIYFSYDVKMKEKGDIPEGYSVSREKKERFSLILESASTNQTSMYLCASSLFGDSLNQPQHFGDGTRLSIL.

The chain carries TRBV19 and TRBJ2-2, with TRBD1 matching over 12 bases. The CDR3 has 15 residues. Trimming took 10 bases from V and 4 from J; bases not matched to a gene: 7. CDR1 is LNHDA and CDR2 is SQIVND in the germline V gene (reference sequence). CDR3 residues: CATRGTGGITGELFF. The DNA of the CDR3 is TGTGCCACCAGGGGGACAGGGGGCATCACCGGGGAGCTGTTTTTT.

The rearrangement uses TRBV19 and TRBJ1-1, with unresolved D. CDR3 length: 15 amino acids. The germline V gene encodes CDR1 LNHDA and CDR2 SQIVND (reference sequence). The ends were cut back, 1 base at V and 1 base at J, with 10 bases in the middle. CDR3: CASSIGAPGNTEAFF. CDR3 DNA sequence: TGTGCCAGTAGTATAGGGGCCCCAGGGAACACTGAAGCTTTCTTT. The entire variable domain, with the rest obtained from reference TRBV19 and TRBJ1-1, is as follows: DGGITQSPKYLFRKEGQNVTLSCEQNLNHDAMYWYRQDPGQGLRLIYYSQIVNDFQKGDIAEGYSVSREKKESFPLTVTSAQKNPTAFYLCASSIGAPGNTEAFFGQGTRLTVV.

The chain carries TRBV29-1 and TRBJ1-1; a weak D match, TRBD1 (5 bases). Trimming removed 0 bases at V and 6 bases at J, with 20 bases between. The CDR3 covers 16 residues. Germline CDR1 reads SQVTM; CDR2 reads ANQGSEA. CDR3 DNA: TGCAGCGTTGAAGACCCTAGGACAAAAAGTATCGCTGAAGCTTTCTTT. It translates to CSVEDPRTKSIAEAFF.

The sample holds one count of this clone. The rearrangement links TRBV20-1 to TRBJ1-1; a possible D gene is TRBD1 (6 bases). The CDR3 sequence is 11 residues long. The germline gives CDR1 DFQATT, CDR2 SNEGSKA (reference sequence). V lost 7 bases to trimming and J lost 5 bases, with 11 bases between them. Here the CDR3 DNA reads TGCAGTGGTCAGGGGCAGACTGAAGCTTTCTTT. This codes for CSGQGQTEAFF.

The chain couples TRBV5-1 to TRBJ2-5; 11 bases match TRBD2. The V gene's germline CDR1 is SGHRS and CDR2 YFSETQ. There are 15 residues in the CDR3. V shed 4 bases, J shed 4 bases, and the junction held 6 bases outside the gene matches. The CDR3 loop reads CASSLLAGGRETQYF. The CDR3 nucleotides are TGCGCCAGCAGCCTCCTAGCGGGGGGACGAGAGACCCAGTACTTC.

V and J are TRBV7-9 and TRBJ1-2; the match to TRBD1 covers 10 bases. Unmatched junction bases numbered 4, after V lost 5 bases and J lost 7 bases. Per the germline V gene, CDR1 is SEHNR and CDR2 is FQNEAQ (reference sequence). CDR3 length: 13 residues. The CDR3 DNA is TGTGCCAGCAGCCCCGGGACAGGGGCTGGCTACACCTTC. This translates into CASSPGTGAGYTF. Looking up the rest from reference TRBV7-9 and TRBJ1-2 gives the full variable domain: DTGVSQNPRHKITKRGQNVTFRCDPISEHNRLYWYRQTLGQGPEFLTYFQNEAQLEKSRLLSDRFSAERPKGSFSTLEIQRTEQGDSAMYLCASSPGTGAGYTFGSGTRLTVV.

The chain recombines TRBV24-1 with TRBJ1-2; 7 bases are a match to TRBD1. Per the germline V gene, CDR1 is KGHDR and CDR2 is SFDVKD. V was clipped by 3 bases and J by 3 bases; unmatched bases: 3. The CDR3 length is 14 residues. The CDR3 reads CATSDPTGDYGYTF. The CDR3 bases are TGTGCCACCAGTGATCCTACAGGGGACTATGGCTACACCTTC.

The chain carries TRBV5-1 and TRBJ2-1, with D perhaps TRBD2 (6 bases). The CDR3 is 15 residues long. Trimming stripped 4 bases from V and 3 bases from J, with 14 bases between. Germline values: CDR1 SGHRS, CDR2 YFSETQ. The CDR3: CASSHGAGRYNEQFF. The CDR3 DNA sequence: TGCGCCAGCAGCCATGGGGCGGGGCGCTACAATGAGCAGTTCTTC.

V usage is TRBV6-5 and J usage is TRBJ1-3; maybe TRBD1 (6 bases). This CDR3 is built from 14 residues. V lost 6 bases, J lost 2 bases, and 11 bases lay in between. The germline V gene encodes CDR1 MNHEY and CDR2 SVGAGI. This CDR3 reads CASSLTGPGNTIYF. CDR3 in DNA: TGTGCCAGCAGCCTCACAGGGCCTGGAAACACCATATATTTT.

The rearrangement joins TRBV5-1 to TRBJ1-6, with a weak D call TRBD1 (6 bases). Germline lookup yields CDR1 SGHRS and CDR2 YFSETQ. This CDR3 contains 14 residues. Trimming removed 7 bases at V and 6 bases at J, with 14 bases between. For the CDR3, the DNA is TGCGCCAGCCGGGGGGACAAGGGTAATTCACCCCTCCACTTT. Encoded protein: CASRGDKGNSPLHF.

This clone came up a few times. The chain joins TRBV2 to TRBJ2-1; 7 positions match TRBD2. Germline V CDR1 and CDR2: SNHLY, FYNNEI. The CDR3 is 16 amino acids. V lost 9 bases and J lost 2; bases outside the gene matches: 13. The CDR3 DNA reads as TGTGCCAGAGAGCACCGACCGGGGGGTCCCTACAATGAGCAGTTCTTC. Encoded protein: CAREHRPGGPYNEQFF.

The rearrangement uses TRBV19 and TRBJ1-2; 9 bases align to TRBD1. After removal of 3 bases from V and 5 bases from J, the junction contained 7 bases not matched to a gene. This CDR3 spans 15 amino acids. Germline V gene sequence: CDR1 LNHDA, CDR2 SQIVND (reference sequence). The DNA of the CDR3 is TGTGCCAGTAGTATGAAGGACAGGGGCGGTTATGGCTACACCTTC. Protein product: CASSMKDRGGYGYTF.

The V call is TRBV30, the J call TRBJ2-1; TRBD2 might be the D (6 bases). Germline V CDR1 and CDR2: GTSNPN, SVGIG (reference sequence). Trimming cost V 4 bases and J 5 bases, with 15 bases left between them. This CDR3 is built from 14 residues. CDR3 protein: CAWTITGVHNEQFF. The CDR3 coding sequence is TGTGCCTGGACCATAACGGGAGTCCACAATGAGCAGTTCTTC.

This clone has only a few counts. This chain links TRBV18 with TRBJ2-7, with D possibly matching TRBD1 (6 bases). V was shortened by 2 bases and J by 2 bases, with 13 bases between the two germline ends. The CDR3 has 15 residues. Germline loops: CDR1 KGHSH, CDR2 LQKENI. CDR3 in DNA: TGTGCCAGCTCACCAAAACAAGGGGGAACCTACGAGCAGTACTTC. Translation gives CASSPKQGGTYEQYF.